The 9 T cell receptor beta chains presented below share a single source sample, sequenced in a study of blood T cell repertoires in COVID-19. Sequencing was performed with immunoSEQ multiplex PCR; in TCRdb, only in-frame clones are kept and a portion is missing. The sample has fewer than 350,000 clones, approximately 83% seen once. The sample consisted of peripheral blood. Receptors originate from a woman in her 30s who had recovered from COVID-19.

The chain carries TRBV27 and TRBJ2-1; perhaps TRBD2 as D (6 bases). Germline CDR1 is MNHEY and CDR2 is SMNVEV (reference sequence). Between the trimmed V and J ends, which lost 3 bases and 3 bases, there was a span of 9 bases. CDR3 length: 14 amino acids. The CDR3 loop is CASSLMGGYNEQFF. The DNA of the CDR3 is TGTGCCAGCAGTTTGATGGGGGGCTACAATGAGCAGTTCTTC.

This clone was counted a few times. This rearrangement joins TRBV7-9 to TRBJ1-5, with 7 bases identical to TRBD1. The CDR3 sequence is 14 residues long. V was pared by 6 bases and J by 7 bases, with 9 bases of the junction left unmatched. Germline values: CDR1 SEHNR, CDR2 FQNEAQ (reference sequence). DNA for the CDR3: TGTGCCAGCAGTGGAGGGGGCATCCCCCAGCCCCAGCATTTT. Protein: CASSGGGIPQPQHF.

This chain connects TRBV2 to TRBJ2-2; TRBD2 aligns across 8 bases. Germline CDR1 and CDR2: SNHLY and FYNNEI. The V gene end was trimmed by 5 bases and the J gene end by 7 bases; junction bases not matched to a gene: 6. The CDR3 is 14 residues long. The CDR3 DNA reads TGTGCCAGCAGTTCGGGGGGGCCGATCGGGGAGCTGTTTTTT. The encoded protein is CASSSGGPIGELFF. The full variable domain, rest sourced from reference TRBV2 and TRBJ2-2, is EPEVTQTPSHQVTQMGQEVILRCVPISNHLYFYWYRQILGQKVEFLVSFYNNEISEKSEIFDDQFSVERPDGSNFTLKIRSTKLEDSAMYFCASSSGGPIGELFFGEGSRLTVL.

V and J are TRBV6-2 or TRBV6-3 and TRBJ2-7; a possible D gene is TRBD1 (6 bases). V dropped 4 bases and J dropped 4 bases, with 11 bases sitting between them. From germline, CDR1 is MNHEY and CDR2 SVGEGT. The CDR3 is made up of 13 amino acids. CDR3 loop: CASSSTDSYEQYF. CDR3 nucleotides: TGTGCCAGCAGTTCAACGGACAGTTACGAGCAGTACTTC.

The J gene is TRBJ1-5, the V gene TRBV30, with 8 bases aligning to TRBD1. The CDR3 is 15 residues long. Germline loops: CDR1 GTSNPN, CDR2 SVGIG (reference sequence). The trim removed 5 bases at V and 1 base at J, leaving 7 bases unmatched. The DNA of the CDR3 is TGTGCCTGGGGGACAGGTTCGATGAGCAATCAGCCCCAGCATTTT. Protein product: CAWGTGSMSNQPQHF.

The V call is TRBV3-1 (or the pseudogene TRBV3-2), the J call TRBJ2-3; TRBD2 matches at 12 bases. CDR1 and CDR2 from the germline V gene are LGHDT and YNNKEL (reference sequence). This CDR3 spans 16 amino acids. Trimming at V came to 4 bases and at J to 4 bases, leaving 6 bases not matched to a gene. As DNA, the CDR3 is TGTGCCAGCAGCCCGACTAGCGGGAGAAGATCAGATACGCAGTATTTT. Residues: CASSPTSGRRSDTQYF.

With regard to this clone: The junction does not match germline at one end; this may be a read error. The chain joins TRBV7-9 to TRBJ1-1; D remains unclear. This CDR3 is built from 11 residues. CDR1 SEHNR and CDR2 FQNEAQ come from the germline V gene (reference sequence). CDR3 region: CASSRTVPGVF. CDR3 bases: TGTGCCAGCAGTCGGACTGTTCCTGGCGTTTTT.

This clone was seen repeatedly, ten times or more. The chain combines TRBV30 with TRBJ2-5; TRBD1 might be the D (6 bases). Between the trimmed V and J ends, which lost 0 bases and 10 bases, there was a span of 21 bases. The germline gives CDR1 GTSNPN, CDR2 SVGIG (reference sequence). The CDR3 is made up of 15 amino acids. The CDR3 sequence: CAWSVLTGPEEVQYF. The CDR3 DNA follows: TGTGCCTGGAGTGTGCTGACAGGACCGGAAGAGGTCCAGTACTTC. The full variable domain, in which reference TRBV30 and TRBJ2-5 provide the parts outside the CDR3, is SQTIHQWPATLVQPVGSPLSLECTVEGTSNPNLYWYRQAAGRGLQLLFYSVGIGQISSEVPQNLSASRPQDRQFILSSKKLLLSDSGFYLCAWSVLTGPEEVQYFGPGTRLLVL.

The rearrangement uses TRBV7-2 and TRBJ1-6, with 7 bases aligning to TRBD1. V lost 2 bases to trimming and J lost 4 bases; unmatched junction nucleotides: 2. This CDR3 region has 15 residues. Germline V gene data show CDR1 as SGHTA and CDR2 as FQGNSA. The CDR3: CASSLTGQYNSPLHF. CDR3 DNA: TGTGCCAGCAGCTTAACGGGACAGTATAATTCACCCCTCCACTTT. Looking up the rest from reference TRBV7-2 and TRBJ1-6 gives the full variable domain: GAGVSQSPSNKVTEKGKDVELRCDPISGHTALYWYRQSLGQGLEFLIYFQGNSAPDKSGLPSDRFSAERTGGSVSTLTIQRTQQEDSAVYLCASSLTGQYNSPLHFGNGTRLTVT.